Shown below are 15 T cell receptor beta chains from a single sample sequenced in a study of early T cells in non-severe SARS-CoV-2 infection. TCRdb reanalysed the 5' RACE reads using MiXCR and keeps one entry per CDR3 protein. In the table there are more than 65,000 distinct CDR3 sequences, approximately 13% of which are singletons. Sequencing input: whole blood. The receptor set was obtained from an adult who was a healthcare worker with PCR-confirmed SARS-CoV-2 infection or an uninfected control (not recorded which).

This clonotype occurred once. This chain uses TRBV6-5 with TRBJ2-7, with 7 nucleotides matching TRBD2. CDR1 is MNHEY and CDR2 is SVGAGI in the germline V gene. After removal of 8 bases from V and 3 bases from J, the junction contained 13 bases not matched to a gene. The CDR3 covers 15 residues. The CDR3 protein is CASFSATRGSYEQYF. Here the CDR3 DNA reads TGTGCCAGCTTCAGCGCCACTCGCGGGAGCTACGAGCAGTACTTC.

There are many counts of this clonotype. V and J are TRBV24-1 and TRBJ2-3; TRBD2 is a possible D gene (6 bases). Per the germline V gene, CDR1 is KGHDR and CDR2 is SFDVKD. CDR3 length: 16 amino acids. V shed 3 bases and J shed 6 bases, with 18 bases lying between them. The CDR3: CATSDPPSAGRDTQYF. The DNA for the CDR3 is TGTGCCACCAGTGATCCCCCCTCGGCTGGGAGGGATACGCAGTATTTT.

This clonotype occurred a few times. The chain couples TRBV20-1 to TRBJ2-3; TRBD2 is a possible D gene (5 bases). CDR1 is DFQATT and CDR2 is SNEGSKA in the germline V gene (reference sequence). Trimming removed 4 bases at V and 2 bases at J, with 13 bases between. The CDR3 is 14 residues long. The CDR3 reads CSANVVGATDTQYF. CDR3 nucleotide sequence: TGCAGTGCTAACGTCGTGGGAGCCACAGATACGCAGTATTTT.

This clonotype has a handful of counts. This chain links TRBV3-1 with TRBJ1-1; D is unresolved. This CDR3 contains 13 residues. The germline V gene encodes CDR1 LGHDT and CDR2 YNNKEL (reference sequence). With 2 bases removed from V and 6 bases from J, the gap between germline ends came to 10 bases. CDR3 protein: CASSQSSTAEAFF. In nucleotides, the CDR3 is TGTGCCAGCAGCCAATCCTCCACGGCTGAAGCTTTCTTT.

This clonotype has just a few counts. The rearrangement joins TRBV9 to TRBJ2-3; D uncertain. There are 12 residues in the CDR3. The germline CDR1 and CDR2 sequences are SGDLS and YYNGEE. Trimming took 0 bases from V and 4 from J, leaving 3 bases between them. The CDR3 here is CASSVVADTQYF. CDR3 DNA: TGTGCCAGCAGCGTAGTTGCAGATACGCAGTATTTT.

This clonotype was counted a few times. The chain recombines TRBV10-3 with TRBJ2-3, with 7 positions matching TRBD1. Germline V gene data show CDR1 as ENHRY and CDR2 as SYGVKD. This CDR3 is 14 amino acids long. V was pared by 4 bases and J by 1 base, with 2 bases of the junction left unmatched. CDR3 DNA: TGTGCCATCAGTGGAGGACAGGGCACAGATACGCAGTATTTT. It encodes CAISGGQGTDTQYF.

The rearrangement links TRBV6-5 to TRBJ1-3; D is perhaps TRBD1 (5 bases). V gave up 6 bases and J gave up 4 bases, with 10 bases separating them. The CDR3 is 13 residues long. CDR1 and CDR2 from the germline V gene are MNHEY and SVGAGI. Written as DNA, the CDR3 is TGTGCCAGCAGGCCAGGGCCAGGAAACACCATATATTTT. Residues: CASRPGPGNTIYF.

This clonotype has a count of ten or more. The rearrangement uses TRBV29-1 and TRBJ1-1, with D possibly TRBD1 on 6 matching bases. Trimming took 6 bases from V and 7 from J, leaving 12 bases between them. Looked up from germline, CDR1 is SQVTM and CDR2 is ANQGSEA. The CDR3 has 11 residues. CDR3 coding DNA: TGCAGCGTCCTCAGGGGTCATGAAGCTTTCTTT. Translation gives CSVLRGHEAFF.

A few counts support this clonotype. V gene TRBV7-2 combines with J gene TRBJ2-1, with 10 nucleotides matching TRBD2. V shed 5 bases and J 6 bases; nucleotides not matched to a gene: 10. This CDR3 contains 16 residues. Per the germline V gene, CDR1 is SGHTA and CDR2 is FQGNSA. The chain's CDR3 is CASSPSPSGSGNEQFF. The CDR3 DNA follows: TGTGCCAGCAGCCCATCCCCTAGCGGGAGTGGCAATGAGCAGTTCTTC.

This clonotype came up a few times. This chain joins TRBV29-1 and TRBJ2-7, with 8 positions matching TRBD2. The germline V gene encodes CDR1 SQVTM and CDR2 ANQGSEA. This CDR3 spans 11 amino acids. The V and J ends lost 7 bases and 9 bases, in that order; junction bases with no gene match: 8. The CDR3: CSAGTSAVQYF. As DNA, the CDR3 is TGCAGCGCCGGGACTAGTGCTGTGCAGTACTTC.

This clonotype was observed a few times. The J gene is TRBJ2-5, the V gene TRBV12-3 or TRBV12-4; D is possibly TRBD2 (6 bases). V shed 6 bases and J shed 4 bases, with 15 bases lying between them. The CDR3 length is 14 residues. CDR3 DNA sequence: TGTGCCAGCAGCTACGGGGGATCGGGAGAGACCCAGTACTTC. Translated: CASSYGGSGETQYF.

This clonotype was observed many times. The J gene is TRBJ2-7, the V gene TRBV6-5, with D possibly TRBD1 on 5 matching bases. V was pared by 2 bases and J by 3 bases, with 11 bases between. The CDR3 is 14 residues long. Germline-derived CDR1 and CDR2 are MNHEY and SVGAGI. The CDR3 region has the DNA TGTGCCAGCAGTTACCAGGGCAGGGTCTACGAGCAGTACTTC. Encoded protein: CASSYQGRVYEQYF.

Turning to this clonotype: One base away lies a much larger clone, so this may be a sequencing read error. V is TRBV2 and J is TRBJ1-1, with D perhaps matching TRBD1 (6 bases). Looked up from germline, CDR1 is SNHLY and CDR2 is FYNNEI. V dropped 7 bases and J dropped 3 bases, with 15 bases sitting between them. There are 14 residues in the CDR3. CDR3 protein: CASKSDSQDTEAFF. CDR3 DNA sequence: TGTGCCAGCAAATCGGACAGCCAGGACACTGAAGCTTTCTTT.

The chain joins TRBV12-3 or TRBV12-4 to TRBJ2-3, with D perhaps matching TRBD2 (6 bases). This CDR3 contains 15 residues. Trimming took off 3 bases at V and 0 bases at J, with 10 bases between the two ends. The CDR3 bases are TGTGCCAGCAGTTTGGCGGGAACTAGCACAGATACGCAGTATTTT. Translated: CASSLAGTSTDTQYF.

This clonotype was observed many times. The chain uses TRBV6-2 or TRBV6-3 and TRBJ2-5, with unresolved D. V lost 0 bases and J 5 bases, leaving 13 bases between the germline ends. CDR3 length: 15 residues. The V gene's germline CDR1 is MNHEY and CDR2 SVGEGT. CDR3: CASSYSMVGLETQYF. The CDR3 DNA reads as TGTGCCAGCAGTTACTCCATGGTAGGGCTGGAGACCCAGTACTTC.